This T cell receptor beta chain was retrieved from a study of T cells in Graves' hyperthyroidism and ophthalmopathy. Study-level information: Peripheral blood was acquired at first diagnosis, ahead of any therapy whatsoever. Study-wide results and limits: Most expanded thyroid clonotypes above 0.001 recurred in blood.

Amplified regions were TCR beta CDR3 sequences from RNA transcripts. The TCR CDR3 was amplified in a first-round RT-PCR using the HTBI primer set. TCRdb independently ran MiXCR on the multiplex PCR reads; one entry per CDR3 protein. The profile shows hundreds of thousands of distinct CDR3 sequences, 18% of them singletons. Patients were aged 18 to 65, had disease duration under 2 months, and had newly diagnosed hyperthyroidism. Exclusion of a patient resulted from uncontrolled infection, other autoimmune disease, pregnancy or lactation. On this clonotype itself: Its antigen remains unknown.

V was pared by 10 bases and J by 3 bases, with 6 bases of the junction left unmatched. The CDR3 runs to 13 residues. CDR1 is MNHEY, CDR2 SMNVEV, per germline (reference sequence). Sequencing input: blood. This rearrangement joins TRBV27 to TRBJ2-7, with 10 bases fitting TRBD1. The origin of this receptor is a woman aged 50 to 65 with Graves' hyperthyroidism that later progressed to Graves' ophthalmopathy. The CDR3 here is CATRDRGFYEQYF. The CDR3 DNA reads TGTGCCACCCGGGACAGGGGATTCTACGAGCAGTACTTC.